The text below deals with one T cell receptor (beta chain). Its antigen is still unknown. The sample holds no much larger clone one base away, and base qualities are not on file. This sample stems from a study of control samples from healthy donors and cancer patients (dated by TCRdb to the early 2020s). Library construction relied on the immunoSEQ multiplex PCR assay. TCRdb obtained this table from immuneACCESS and retained in-frame rearrangements with V and J assigned. These tables miss some clones; where compared with another copy, unresolved V genes account for less than half of the shortfall, and the remainder is unexplained. The sample yields roughly 130,000 clones; roughly 90% were counted once. More than 2% of the sample rests with the top ten. The receptor's source is a young man in good health. Input material: blood.

The CDR3 region reads CASSQEPVRTDTQYF. Read as DNA, the sequence is TGCGCCAGCAGCCAAGAACCGGTACGCACAGATACGCAGTATTTT. The chain joins TRBV4-1 to TRBJ2-3; the D gene is unclear. CDR1 and CDR2, looked up from the germline V gene, are MGHRA and YSYEKL. The CDR3 measures 15 amino acids from cysteine to phenylalanine. Only CDR3 DNA remains: 45 bases, in frame from the first base. V loses 0 bases of germline sequence and J loses 1 base, and the interval between the two ends is 8 bases.